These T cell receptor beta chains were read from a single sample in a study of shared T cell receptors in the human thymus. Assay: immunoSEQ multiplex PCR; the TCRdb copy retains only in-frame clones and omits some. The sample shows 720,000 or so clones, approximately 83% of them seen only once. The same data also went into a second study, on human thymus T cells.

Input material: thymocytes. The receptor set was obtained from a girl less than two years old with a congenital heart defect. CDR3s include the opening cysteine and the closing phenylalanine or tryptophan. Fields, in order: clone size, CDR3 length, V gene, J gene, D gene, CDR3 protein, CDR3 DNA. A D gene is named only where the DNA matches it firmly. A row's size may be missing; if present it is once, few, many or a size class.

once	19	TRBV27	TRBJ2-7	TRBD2	CASSLAHRLAGAAPYEQYF	TGTGCCAGCAGTTTGGCCCACAGACTAGCGGGGGCCGCTCCCTACGAGCAGTACTTC
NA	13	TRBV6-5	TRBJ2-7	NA	CASSYSAAGEQYF	TGTGCCAGCAGTTACTCAGCGGCGGGGGAGCAGTACTTC
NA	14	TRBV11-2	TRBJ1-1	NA	CASSPPGENTEAFF	TGTGCCAGCAGCCCTCCGGGAGAGAACACTGAAGCTTTCTTT
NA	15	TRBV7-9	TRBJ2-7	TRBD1	CASSPGTVALDEQYF	TGTGCCAGCAGCCCGGGGACAGTGGCCCTGGACGAGCAGTACTTC
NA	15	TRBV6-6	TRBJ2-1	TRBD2	CASSPWTSRANEQFF	TGTGCCAGCAGTCCATGGACTAGTCGGGCCAATGAGCAGTTCTTC
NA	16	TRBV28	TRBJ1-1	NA	CASNGQGYQGNTEAFF	TGTGCCAGCAACGGCCAGGGTTATCAAGGGAACACTGAAGCTTTCTTT
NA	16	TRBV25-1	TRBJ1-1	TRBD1	CASSEYSRGPTGKAFF	TGTGCCAGCAGTGAATATTCAAGGGGGCCCACGGGGAAAGCTTTCTTT
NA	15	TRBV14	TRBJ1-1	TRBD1	CASSQCNRGDTEAFF	TGTGCCAGCAGCCAATGCAACAGGGGAGACACTGAAGCTTTCTTT
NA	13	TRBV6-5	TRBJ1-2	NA	CASSYQANYGYTF	TGTGCCAGCAGTTACCAGGCCAACTATGGCTACACCTTC
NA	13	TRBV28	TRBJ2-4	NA	CATLGQGKNIQYF	TGTGCCACCCTCGGACAAGGCAAAAACATTCAGTACTTC
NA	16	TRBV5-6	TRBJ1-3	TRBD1	CASSTMGQGAGNTIYF	TGTGCCAGCAGCACGATGGGACAGGGGGCGGGAAACACCATATATTTT
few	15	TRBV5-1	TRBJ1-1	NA	CASSLTPEMNTEAFF	TGCGCCAGCAGCTTGACGCCAGAAATGAACACTGAAGCTTTCTTT
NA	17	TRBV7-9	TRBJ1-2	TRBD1	CASSLEEGASTGFGYTF	TGTGCCAGCAGCTTGGAAGAGGGGGCCTCGACAGGGTTTGGCTACACCTTC
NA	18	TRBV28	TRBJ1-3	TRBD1	CASSPSGTGTSSGNTIYF	TGTGCCAGCAGTCCCTCCGGGACAGGGACGAGCTCTGGAAACACCATATATTTT
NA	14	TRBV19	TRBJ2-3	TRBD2	CASSIRLAGRTQYF	TGTGCCAGTAGTATTCGACTAGCGGGGAGGACGCAGTATTTT
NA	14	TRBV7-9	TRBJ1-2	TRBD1	CASSQSTGVGGYTF	TGTGCCAGCAGCCAATCGACAGGGGTGGGAGGCTACACCTTC
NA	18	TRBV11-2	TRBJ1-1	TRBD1	CASSLWPRDRVENTEAFF	TGTGCCAGCAGCTTATGGCCCCGCGACAGGGTCGAGAACACTGAAGCTTTCTTT
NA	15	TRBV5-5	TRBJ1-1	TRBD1	CASSPPDRGNTEAFF	TGTGCCAGCAGCCCGCCCGACAGGGGGAACACTGAAGCTTTCTTT
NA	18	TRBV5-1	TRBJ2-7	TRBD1	CASSLGPTTGGASYEQYF	TGCGCCAGCAGCTTGGGGCCCACCACAGGGGGCGCTTCCTACGAGCAGTACTTC
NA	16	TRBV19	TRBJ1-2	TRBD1	CASSIVWTGGRNGYTF	TGTGCCAGTAGTATAGTTTGGACAGGGGGCAGGAATGGCTACACCTTC
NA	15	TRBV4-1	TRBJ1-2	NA	CASSQVFPRGCGYTF	TGCGCCAGCAGCCAAGTGTTTCCCAGGGGTTGTGGCTACACCTTC
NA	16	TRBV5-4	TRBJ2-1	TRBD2	CASSKPGLAGYNEQFF	TGTGCCAGCAGTAAACCGGGACTAGCGGGTTACAATGAGCAGTTCTTC
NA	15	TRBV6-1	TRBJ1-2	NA	CASSVGRWGVYGYTF	TGTGCCAGCAGTGTGGGCCGTTGGGGGGTCTATGGCTACACCTTC